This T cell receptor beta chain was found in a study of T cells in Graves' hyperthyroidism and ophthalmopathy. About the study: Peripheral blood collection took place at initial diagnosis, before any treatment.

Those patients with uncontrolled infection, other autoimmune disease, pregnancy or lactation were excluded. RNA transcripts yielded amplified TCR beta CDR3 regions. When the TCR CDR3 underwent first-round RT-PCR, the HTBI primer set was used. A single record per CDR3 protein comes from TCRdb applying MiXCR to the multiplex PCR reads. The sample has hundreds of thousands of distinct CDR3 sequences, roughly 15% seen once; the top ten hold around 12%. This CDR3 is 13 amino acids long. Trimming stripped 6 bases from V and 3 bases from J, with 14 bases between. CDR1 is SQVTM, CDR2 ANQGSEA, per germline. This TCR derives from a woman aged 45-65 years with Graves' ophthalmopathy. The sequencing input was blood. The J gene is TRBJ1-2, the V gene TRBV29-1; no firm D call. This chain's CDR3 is CSVQDLSDYGYTF. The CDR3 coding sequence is TGCAGCGTACAAGACCTAAGTGACTATGGCTACACCTTC.